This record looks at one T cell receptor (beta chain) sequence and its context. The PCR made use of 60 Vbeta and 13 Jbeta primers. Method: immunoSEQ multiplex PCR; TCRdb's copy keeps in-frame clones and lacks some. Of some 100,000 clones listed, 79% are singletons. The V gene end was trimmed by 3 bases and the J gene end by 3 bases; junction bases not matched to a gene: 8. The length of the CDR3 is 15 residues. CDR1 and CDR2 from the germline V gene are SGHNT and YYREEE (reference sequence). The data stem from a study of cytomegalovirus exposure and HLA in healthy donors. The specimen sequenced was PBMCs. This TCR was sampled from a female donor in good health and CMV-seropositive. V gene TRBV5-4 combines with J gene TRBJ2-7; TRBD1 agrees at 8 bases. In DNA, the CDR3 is TGTGCCAGCAGCTCCGACAGGGGAAGATTCTACGAGCAGTACTTC. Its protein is CASSSDRGRFYEQYF.